The clone carrying this T cell receptor (beta chain) has only a few counts. TCRdb redid the calling of the RT-PCR reads with MiXCR, one entry per CDR3 protein. This sample has about a million distinct CDR3 sequences; roughly 18% occur once, and the top ten carry 5% to 6.5%. Looked up from germline, CDR1 is DFQATT and CDR2 is SNEGSKA (reference sequence). Trimming removed 3 bases from V and 4 bases from J, with 10 bases in between. There are 12 residues in the CDR3. The data derive from a study of patients and donors after allogeneic stem cell transplantation. The origin of this receptor is a human donor who was either an allogeneic HSCT recipient or a stem cell or donor lymphocyte infusion donor (not recorded which). It is not recorded whose cells these are; they may come from a transplant donor. This chain connects TRBV20-1 to TRBJ2-7; D not certain. The sequenced material came from blood, either unsorted or a sorted T cell fraction (not recorded which). The CDR3 DNA reads TGCAGTGCTAGCAACGACCCTTACGAGCAGTACTTC. Amino acids: CSASNDPYEQYF.